A single T cell receptor (beta chain) is shown here with its context. The authors' processing: Amplification of reference gene primers provided the estimated nucleated cell counts. Sequencing used immunoSEQ multiplex PCR; TCRdb keeps in-frame clones, though not all of them. That table is the source of V, J and clone size, and D and trimming were worked out from the DNA. The sample has about 78,000 clones; about 89% are singletons. The entry originates in a study of blood T cell repertoires in COVID-19. Study context: The cDNA or gDNA used as material had been derived from T cells, B-cell-depleted T cells, or PBMCs.

Looked up from germline, CDR1 is MNHEY and CDR2 is SVGAGI. V was cut by 2 bases and J by 0 bases, with 4 bases left in between. This CDR3 is 13 amino acids long. The chain links TRBV6-5 to TRBJ1-1; D ambiguous. The sequenced sample was peripheral blood. The receptor comes from a man aged 45 to 65 with active or convalescent COVID-19. CDR3 sequence reads: CASSYEVNTEAFF. The CDR3, as DNA: TGTGCCAGCAGTTACGAGGTGAACACTGAAGCTTTCTTT.